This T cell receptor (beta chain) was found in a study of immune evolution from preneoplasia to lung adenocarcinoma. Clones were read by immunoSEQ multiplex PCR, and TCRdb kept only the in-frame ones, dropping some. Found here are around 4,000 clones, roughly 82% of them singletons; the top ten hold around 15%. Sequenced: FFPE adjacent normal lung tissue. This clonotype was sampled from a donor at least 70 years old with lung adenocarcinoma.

The CDR3 protein is CASSSTLQDSYEQYF. DNA of the CDR3: TGCGCCAGCAGCTCCACATTACAGGACTCCTACGAGCAGTACTTC. The V call is TRBV5-1, the J call TRBJ2-7, with TRBD1 as a possible D gene (5 bases). The CDR3 extends over 15 amino acids. Germline V gene lookup returns CDR1 SGHRS and CDR2 YFSETQ. V lost 3 bases to trimming and J lost 0 bases, with 13 bases between them.